This is a list of T cell receptor beta chains from one sample in a study of blood T cell repertoires in COVID-19. TCRdb keeps only in-frame clones here, not all; method: immunoSEQ multiplex PCR. The sample yields about 160,000 clones, around 87% seen once. Input material: peripheral blood. These receptors were collected from an older man with acute or convalescent COVID-19. Each CDR3 is given with its conserved first and last residue. A D gene is named only where the DNA matches it firmly. Size tells how often a clone was seen (once, few, many) or the class of an expanded clone, and some rows leave it out.

clone size: once; D gene: -; J gene: TRBJ2-3; V gene: TRBV11-3; CDR3 DNA: TGTGCCAGCAGCCCTGGGGGCCAGAGAACAGATACGCAGTATTTT; CDR3 protein: CASSPGGQRTDTQYF
clone size: few; D gene: TRBD2; J gene: TRBJ2-7; V gene: TRBV11-2; CDR3 DNA: TGTGCCAGCAGCTTAGATTACGGGGGAGGGTACGAGCAGTACTTC; CDR3 protein: CASSLDYGGGYEQYF
clone size: -; D gene: TRBD1; J gene: TRBJ1-5; V gene: TRBV6-5; CDR3 DNA: TGTGCCAGCAGAAAATCGGGACAGGTTAATCAGCCCCAGCATTTT; CDR3 protein: CASRKSGQVNQPQHF
clone size: -; D gene: TRBD1; J gene: TRBJ1-1; V gene: TRBV28; CDR3 DNA: TGTGCCAGCAACTCACAGGGGATTTTGAACACTGAAGCTTTCTTT; CDR3 protein: CASNSQGILNTEAFF
clone size: -; D gene: -; J gene: TRBJ1-1; V gene: TRBV19; CDR3 DNA: TGTGCCAGTAGTATAAACACAGGATACCCCACTGAAGCTTTCTTT; CDR3 protein: CASSINTGYPTEAFF
clone size: -; D gene: -; J gene: TRBJ1-5; V gene: TRBV21-1; CDR3 DNA: TGTGCCAGCAGCAAAGTACGACAGGACCATCAGCCCCAGCATTTT; CDR3 protein: CASSKVRQDHQPQHF
clone size: -; D gene: -; J gene: TRBJ1-5; V gene: TRBV4-2; CDR3 DNA: TGTGCCAGCAGCCCATATGCGGGGGCGAATCAGCCCCAGCATTTT; CDR3 protein: CASSPYAGANQPQHF
clone size: -; D gene: -; J gene: TRBJ2-1; V gene: TRBV5-1; CDR3 DNA: TGCGCCAGCAGCTTGGTAGCAGCCCGCTCCTACAATGAGCAGTTCTTC; CDR3 protein: CASSLVAARSYNEQFF
clone size: -; D gene: TRBD2; J gene: TRBJ2-7; V gene: TRBV11-2; CDR3 DNA: TGTGCCAGCAGCGGGACTATCGAGCAGTACTTC; CDR3 protein: CASSGTIEQYF
clone size: -; D gene: TRBD1; J gene: TRBJ1-1; V gene: TRBV5-1; CDR3 DNA: TGCGCCAGCACCAAGATCGGCGGGCCAGGGGGGATGAACACTGAAGCTTTCTTT; CDR3 protein: CASTKIGGPGGMNTEAFF
clone size: -; D gene: TRBD2; J gene: TRBJ2-5; V gene: TRBV7-2; CDR3 DNA: TGTGCCAGCAGCAGCCGCGGGGGCCAGTACTTC; CDR3 protein: CASSSRGGQYF
clone size: -; D gene: -; J gene: TRBJ1-5; V gene: TRBV14; CDR3 DNA: TGTGCCAGCAGCCAAGATCCGAGGGAGCCCCAGCATTTT; CDR3 protein: CASSQDPREPQHF
clone size: -; D gene: TRBD2; J gene: TRBJ2-1; V gene: TRBV5-1; CDR3 DNA: TGCGCCAGCAGCTTGGTGCTAGCGGATTACAATGAGCAGTTCTTC; CDR3 protein: CASSLVLADYNEQFF
clone size: -; D gene: TRBD2; J gene: TRBJ2-1; V gene: TRBV27; CDR3 DNA: TGTGCCAGCAGTTTATGGGCGACTAGCGGGAGTACCTCCTACAATGAGCAGTTCTTC; CDR3 protein: CASSLWATSGSTSYNEQFF
clone size: -; D gene: TRBD1; J gene: TRBJ1-6; V gene: TRBV6-6; CDR3 DNA: TGTGCCAGCAGGACCGGGACAGGGCGTAATTCACCCCTCCACTTT; CDR3 protein: CASRTGTGRNSPLHF
clone size: -; D gene: TRBD1; J gene: TRBJ2-1; V gene: TRBV5-1; CDR3 DNA: TGCGCCAGCAGCTTGGACAGGGGATACAATGAGCAGTTCTTC; CDR3 protein: CASSLDRGYNEQFF
clone size: -; D gene: -; J gene: TRBJ2-3; V gene: TRBV29-1; CDR3 DNA: TGCAGCGTTGAAGTCCCCGGAGGGGCGCAGTATTTT; CDR3 protein: CSVEVPGGAQYF
clone size: -; D gene: TRBD2; J gene: TRBJ2-1; V gene: TRBV6-6; CDR3 DNA: TGTGCCAGCAGTCTTGGACTAGCCAGCAATGAGCAGTTCTTC; CDR3 protein: CASSLGLASNEQFF
clone size: -; D gene: TRBD2; J gene: TRBJ2-1; V gene: TRBV28; CDR3 DNA: TGTGCCAGCAGCAAAGGCGGGAGGGCCCTCTACAATGAGCAGTTCTTC; CDR3 protein: CASSKGGRALYNEQFF
clone size: -; D gene: TRBD1; J gene: TRBJ2-5; V gene: TRBV15; CDR3 DNA: TGTGCCACCAGCAGAGATCCGACAGGGAAAGAGACCCAGTACTTC; CDR3 protein: CATSRDPTGKETQYF
clone size: -; D gene: TRBD1; J gene: TRBJ1-1; V gene: TRBV27; CDR3 DNA: TGTGCCAGCAGCCTCAGGGGGCAGGTCACTGAAGCTTTCTTT; CDR3 protein: CASSLRGQVTEAFF
clone size: -; D gene: TRBD1; J gene: TRBJ1-1; V gene: TRBV18; CDR3 DNA: TGTGCCAGCTCAGATGGGACAGGTGAAGCTTTCTTT; CDR3 protein: CASSDGTGEAFF
clone size: -; D gene: TRBD1; J gene: TRBJ2-5; V gene: TRBV5-1; CDR3 DNA: TGCGCCAGCAGCCCGGGACAGGGTATCCAAGAGACCCAGTACTTC; CDR3 protein: CASSPGQGIQETQYF
clone size: -; D gene: -; J gene: TRBJ1-1; V gene: TRBV3-1/TRBV3-2; CDR3 DNA: TGTGCCAGCAGCCAAGCGCAGGCTGAAGCTTTCTTT; CDR3 protein: CASSQAQAEAFF
clone size: -; D gene: -; J gene: TRBJ2-3; V gene: TRBV24-1; CDR3 DNA: TGTGCCACCAGTGACTGGGGCAGGTCCGACACGCAGTATTTT; CDR3 protein: CATSDWGRSDTQYF
clone size: -; D gene: -; J gene: TRBJ1-1; V gene: TRBV18; CDR3 DNA: TGTGCCAGCTCCCACGACAGCCTGAACACTGAAGCTTTCTTT; CDR3 protein: CASSHDSLNTEAFF
clone size: -; D gene: TRBD1; J gene: TRBJ1-1; V gene: TRBV18; CDR3 DNA: TGTGCCAGCTCAGCCGGACAGGGGCTGAACACTGAAGCTTTCTTT; CDR3 protein: CASSAGQGLNTEAFF
clone size: -; D gene: -; J gene: TRBJ1-6; V gene: TRBV7-2; CDR3 DNA: TGTGCCAGCAGCTTGGACGGACAGATTAATTCACCCCTCCACTTT; CDR3 protein: CASSLDGQINSPLHF
clone size: -; D gene: -; J gene: TRBJ2-3; V gene: TRBV27; CDR3 DNA: TGTGCCAGCAGTTTAACGGGGAGCACAGATACGCAGTATTTT; CDR3 protein: CASSLTGSTDTQYF
clone size: few; D gene: -; J gene: TRBJ1-3; V gene: TRBV6-2/TRBV6-3; CDR3 DNA: TGTGCCAGCAGTGGACAGATCTCTGGAAACACCATATATTTT; CDR3 protein: CASSGQISGNTIYF
clone size: -; D gene: TRBD1; J gene: TRBJ2-2; V gene: TRBV5-1; CDR3 DNA: TGCGCCAGCAGCTTGAGGGGACAGGGTAACGGGGAGCTGTTTTTT; CDR3 protein: CASSLRGQGNGELFF
clone size: -; D gene: TRBD2; J gene: TRBJ2-3; V gene: TRBV10-1; CDR3 DNA: TGCGCCAGCCCACTAGCGGGGTGGGGAGATACGCAGTATTTT; CDR3 protein: CASPLAGWGDTQYF
clone size: -; D gene: -; J gene: TRBJ1-5; V gene: TRBV6-1; CDR3 DNA: TGTGCCAGCAGTGAATGGTGGGCCGGGGGAGAAGGGGATCAGCCCCAGCATTTT; CDR3 protein: CASSEWWAGGEGDQPQHF
clone size: -; D gene: TRBD2; J gene: TRBJ2-1; V gene: TRBV3-1/TRBV3-2; CDR3 DNA: TGTGCCAGCAGCCTAGGACTAGCGGGGGGGAGCTCCTACAATGAGCAGTTCTTC; CDR3 protein: CASSLGLAGGSSYNEQFF
clone size: -; D gene: -; J gene: TRBJ1-2; V gene: TRBV6-2/TRBV6-3; CDR3 DNA: TGTGCCAGCAGTTACGCCGGGACTTCCCAAGTTGGGGGCTACACCTTC; CDR3 protein: CASSYAGTSQVGGYTF
clone size: -; D gene: -; J gene: TRBJ1-1; V gene: TRBV18; CDR3 DNA: TGTGCCAGCTCACTTCTGAGGGTTACGAACACTGAAGCTTTCTTT; CDR3 protein: CASSLLRVTNTEAFF
clone size: -; D gene: -; J gene: TRBJ2-5; V gene: TRBV28; CDR3 DNA: TGTGCCAGCAGTCTCGGGACTCTTCGGATAAAGACCCAGTACTTC; CDR3 protein: CASSLGTLRIKTQYF
clone size: -; D gene: -; J gene: TRBJ2-7; V gene: TRBV4-1; CDR3 DNA: TGCGCCAGCAGCCAAGAAAGAGGGTATGTGAGGTCACGCCCCTACGAGCAGTACTTC; CDR3 protein: CASSQERGYVRSRPYEQYF
clone size: -; D gene: -; J gene: TRBJ1-1; V gene: TRBV6-1; CDR3 DNA: TGTGCCAGCAGTGAACAGGGTTTGAACACTGAAGCTTTCTTT; CDR3 protein: CASSEQGLNTEAFF
clone size: once; D gene: -; J gene: TRBJ2-5; V gene: TRBV5-4; CDR3 DNA: TGTGCCAGCAGTCTCCGGGACCAAGAGACCCAGTACTTC; CDR3 protein: CASSLRDQETQYF
clone size: -; D gene: TRBD2; J gene: TRBJ2-7; V gene: TRBV19; CDR3 DNA: TGTGCCAGTAGTATAACCACCGGCCTAGCGGATTACGAGCAGTACTTC; CDR3 protein: CASSITTGLADYEQYF
clone size: -; D gene: -; J gene: TRBJ1-1; V gene: TRBV19; CDR3 DNA: TGTGCCAGTAGTATCGACGGGACATACCCGACTGAAGCTTTCTTT; CDR3 protein: CASSIDGTYPTEAFF
clone size: -; D gene: -; J gene: TRBJ2-5; V gene: TRBV30; CDR3 DNA: TGTGCCTGGAGGTCAACAGGGTGGCAAGAGACCCAGTACTTC; CDR3 protein: CAWRSTGWQETQYF
clone size: -; D gene: -; J gene: TRBJ1-5; V gene: TRBV6-1; CDR3 DNA: TGTGCCAGCAGTGAAGTATTGGCTCAGCCCCAGCATTTT; CDR3 protein: CASSEVLAQPQHF
clone size: -; D gene: -; J gene: TRBJ2-3; V gene: TRBV9; CDR3 DNA: TGTGCCAGCAGCGCCCGACAGATTTTCAACACAGATACGCAGTATTTT; CDR3 protein: CASSARQIFNTDTQYF
clone size: -; D gene: -; J gene: TRBJ1-1; V gene: TRBV28; CDR3 DNA: TGTGCCACTACACCAACTACCGGGACTTCACACACTGAAGCTTTCTTT; CDR3 protein: CATTPTTGTSHTEAFF
clone size: -; D gene: -; J gene: TRBJ1-3; V gene: TRBV28; CDR3 DNA: TGTGCCAGCAGGACCAGGGATCCCTCCGGAAACACCATATATTTT; CDR3 protein: CASRTRDPSGNTIYF
clone size: -; D gene: -; J gene: TRBJ1-2; V gene: TRBV10-3; CDR3 DNA: TGTGCCATCAGTGATTTCCCAGGGGACCCCCAAGCTAACTATGGCTACACCTTC; CDR3 protein: CAISDFPGDPQANYGYTF